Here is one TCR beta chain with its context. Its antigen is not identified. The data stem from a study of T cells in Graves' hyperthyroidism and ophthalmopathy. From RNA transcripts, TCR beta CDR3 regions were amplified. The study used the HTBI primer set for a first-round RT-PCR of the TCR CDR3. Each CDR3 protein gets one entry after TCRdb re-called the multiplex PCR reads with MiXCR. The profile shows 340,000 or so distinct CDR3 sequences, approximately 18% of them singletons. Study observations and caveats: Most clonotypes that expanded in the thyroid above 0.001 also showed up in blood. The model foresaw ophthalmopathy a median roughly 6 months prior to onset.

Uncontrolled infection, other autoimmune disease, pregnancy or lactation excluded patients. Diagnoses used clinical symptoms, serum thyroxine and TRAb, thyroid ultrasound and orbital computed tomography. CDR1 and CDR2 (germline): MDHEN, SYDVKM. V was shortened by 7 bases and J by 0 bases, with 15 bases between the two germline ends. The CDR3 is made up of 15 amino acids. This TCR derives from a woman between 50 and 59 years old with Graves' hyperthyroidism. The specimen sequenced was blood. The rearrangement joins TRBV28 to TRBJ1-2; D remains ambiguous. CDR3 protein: CASTPGTASNYGYTF. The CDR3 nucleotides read TGTGCCAGCACCCCGGGAACAGCCTCTAACTATGGCTACACCTTC.